A single sample is the source of the 8 T cell receptor beta chains below, sequenced in a study of T cell responses to AZD1222 COVID-19 vaccine. Sequenced by immunoSEQ multiplex PCR; TCRdb stores in-frame clones only, minus some. Of approximately 150,000 clones listed, approximately 91% were seen once; the top ten hold about 2.1%. The sequencing here drew on peripheral blood, taken 28 days after the second AZD1222 dose. These receptors all stem from an adult who received the AZD1222 COVID-19 vaccine.

This chain connects TRBV19 to TRBJ1-6, with no clear D. The germline V gene has CDR1 LNHDA and CDR2 SQIVND (reference sequence). Trimming shortened V by 6 bases and J by 9 bases, and 15 bases separated the two germline ends. The length of the CDR3 is 14 residues. The CDR3 is CASSGLTRASPLHF. DNA of the CDR3: TGTGCCAGTAGCGGACTCACGAGGGCTTCACCCCTCCACTTT.

The genes are TRBV18 and TRBJ1-2; TRBD1 matches 7 bases. J lost 5 bases, V lost 4 bases, and 7 bases had no gene match. Germline V gives CDR1 KGHSH, CDR2 LQKENI. CDR3 size: 14 residues. The DNA of the CDR3 is TGTGCCAGCTCACATCGACAGGGAAGATATGGCTACACCTTC. The encoded protein is CASSHRQGRYGYTF.

V and J are TRBV11-2 and TRBJ1-2; unclear D gene. Between the trimmed V and J ends, which lost 5 bases and 2 bases, there was a span of 9 bases. The germline V gene encodes CDR1 SGHAT and CDR2 FQNNGV. This CDR3 has 13 residues. DNA for the CDR3: TGTGCCAGCAGCCGGACGGGAAACTATGGCTACACCTTC. As protein: CASSRTGNYGYTF.

The genes are TRBV2 and TRBJ2-1; 13 bases line up with TRBD2. V was clipped by 5 bases and J by 5 bases; unmatched bases: 3. The CDR3 consists of 15 residues. Germline CDR1 reads SNHLY; CDR2 reads FYNNEI. The CDR3 loop is CASSTTSGRDNEQFF. The CDR3 bases are TGTGCCAGCAGTACCACTAGCGGGAGGGACAATGAGCAGTTCTTC.

The V gene is TRBV7-9, the J gene TRBJ1-2, with a weak D call TRBD1 (5 bases). This CDR3 has 14 amino acids. Trimming left V 5 bases short and J 4 bases short, with 14 bases between. Germline assignment: CDR1 SEHNR and CDR2 FQNEAQ (reference sequence). The chain's CDR3 is CASSIGDWGYGYTF. CDR3 nucleotide sequence: TGTGCCAGCAGCATAGGGGATTGGGGCTATGGCTACACCTTC.

The chain uses TRBV5-6 and TRBJ1-1; TRBD1 might be the D (6 bases). V was pared by 6 bases and J by 7 bases, with 19 bases between. Per germline, CDR1 SGHDT and CDR2 YYEEEE. The CDR3 consists of 14 residues. The CDR3 DNA is TGTGCCAGCATCCCCGGGGGCTGGGGCGGTGAAGCTTTCTTT. It yields the protein CASIPGGWGGEAFF.

This chain uses TRBV5-1 with TRBJ1-2, with 8 bases matching TRBD1. Germline V CDR1 and CDR2: SGHRS, YFSETQ. Unmatched junction bases numbered 10, after V lost 0 bases and J lost 6 bases. The CDR3 extends over 16 amino acids. As DNA, the CDR3 is TGCGCCAGCAGCTTGGCTCAGACAGGGGTGGGCGATGGCTACACCTTC. Translating it yields CASSLAQTGVGDGYTF.

The chain uses TRBV2 and TRBJ1-2, with D possibly matching TRBD1 (6 bases). Per the germline V gene, CDR1 is SNHLY and CDR2 is FYNNEI. CDR3 size: 14 residues. V was clipped by 6 bases and J by 2 bases, with 13 bases between them. The CDR3 loop reads CASSAGQANYGYTF. The CDR3 DNA is TGTGCCAGCAGCGCGGGACAAGCCAACTATGGCTACACCTTC. The full variable domain, rest sourced from reference TRBV2 and TRBJ1-2, is EPEVTQTPSHQVTQMGQEVILRCVPISNHLYFYWYRQILGQKVEFLVSFYNNEISEKSEIFDDQFSVERPDGSNFTLKIRSTKLEDSAMYFCASSAGQANYGYTFGSGTRLTVV.